The sequence of this T cell receptor (beta chain) was determined in a study of OX40 agonist ivuxolimab in advanced cancers. Study-wide background: Three partial responders included one hepatocellular carcinoma patient and two cutaneous melanoma patients.

The CDR3 has 15 amino acids. V shed 3 bases and J shed 5 bases, with 16 bases lying between them. Looked up from germline, CDR1 is MDHEN and CDR2 is SYDVKM. Using immunoSEQ multiplex PCR, the repertoire was profiled, and TCRdb retains in-frame clones only, with some absent. The sample holds about 77,000 clones, 75% to 90% seen once. This specimen consisted of CD4+ or CD8+ T cells sorted from blood, obtained in a trial of the OX40 agonist ivuxolimab. The V and J genes are TRBV28 and TRBJ1-2, with D possibly matching TRBD1 (5 bases). The receptor was isolated from an adult with an advanced solid tumor such as melanoma, head and neck, liver or kidney cancer. CDR3 amino acids: CASSLGGATRYGYTF. The CDR3 nucleotides are TGTGCCAGCAGTTTGGGTGGGGCGACACGTTATGGCTACACCTTC.